The rows below give T cell receptor beta chains drawn from one sample of a study of beta chain features in type 1 diabetes. Here immunoSEQ multiplex PCR was the method, and the copy in TCRdb shows in-frame clones only, minus some. The top ten clones hold approximately 0.045% of a sample with 430,000 or so clones, roughly an eighth of them seen once. The source material was naive CD4+ T cells from blood. The receptors here all came from a woman younger than 35 in good health. Each CDR3 is given with its conserved first and last residue.

v_call cdr3_aa
TRBV9 CASSVGAPANEQYF
TRBV4-3 CASSPATGVQETQYF
TRBV5-6 CASSTYLGLASTDTQYF
TRBV5-6 CASSVGPSVETQYF
TRBV18 CASRTTEGLHRAFF
TRBV4-3 CASSQDLRQHSGNTIYF
TRBV4-2 CASSQGEGLGETQYF
TRBV7-2 CASRIAGVYNEQFF
TRBV18 CASSPLSGQETQYF
TRBV28 CASIPSWNQPQHF
TRBV27 CASRTGQGFSEQYF
TRBV4-1 CASSQRELGHNEQFF
TRBV30 CAGYRVKNEKLFF
TRBV15 CATSEGGTGGHEQYF
TRBV9 CASSRPETQYF
TRBV7-9 CASSLMTGDQPQHF
TRBV7-9 CASSLAVGETQYF
TRBV9 CASSVAAGYTGELFF
TRBV30 CAWSFQGANGYTF
TRBV4-2 CASSQLSIASGFDEQFF
TRBV7-2 CASSLRGTAYEQYF
TRBV29-1 CSVEEGGEQFF
TRBV6-5 CASSLRDTQYF
TRBV7-2 CASTFGKNYGYTF
TRBV4-3 CASSRGRGGTQYF
TRBV27 CIIWGFSSSGNTIYF
TRBV5-1 CASSLEGQGGETQYF
TRBV29-1 CSVDLGISGNTIYF
TRBV9 CASSARRALGSNEQFF
TRBV14 CASSQETGGNSPLHF
TRBV4-2 CASSQEQVADNEQFF
TRBV6-5 CASSYGGGGYNEQFF
TRBV6-5 CASSYSRREGYEQYF
TRBV5-1 CASSLGGTGREQFF
TRBV14 CASSQYKEETQYF
TRBV6-5 CASRGAAPWEQYF
TRBV6-1 CASSKRESLAYEQYF
TRBV7-2 CASSQHGTAIQETQYF
TRBV18 CASSPPGVAGGTEQFF
TRBV14 CASSPRAGGVETQYF
TRBV7-2 CASSQAGGYDEQFF
TRBV7-2 CASRSVNGPEQFF
TRBV6-5 CASSSEREPRETQYF
TRBV4-3 CASSYGGQGDTQYF
TRBV7-2 CASSLAGSGTLNTDTQYF
TRBV19 CASSARGLINTGELFF
TRBV4-1 CASIKIGALGTEAFF
TRBV5-1 CASSSGGGTDTQYF
TRBV18 CASSPRQNNEKLFF
TRBV18 CASSPPGQALYEQYF
TRBV30 CAWSGSAGNTIYF
TRBV27 CASRAHGYEQYF
TRBV9 CASSVGSTDKNIQYF
TRBV7-3 CASRAPGLTSNEQFF
TRBV29-1 CSVEVTDTQYF
TRBV7-6 CASSLSAGYNEQFF
TRBV4-2 CASSQDAILTGGAYGYTF
TRBV6-1 CASSRTGGYTF
TRBV29-1 CSVGQGANDGELFF
TRBV7-3 CASSLTGGSGANVLTF